This T cell receptor beta chain was identified during a study of cytomegalovirus exposure and HLA in healthy donors (dated by TCRdb to about 2017). Background on the whole study: An earlier analysis of roughly 630 of the donors reported 276 Gb of sequence data and some 100 million unique TCR beta sequences from about 179 million T cells. The study aimed to test whether cataloging public T cell receptors could reveal signatures of past pathogen exposure. High-throughput TCR immunosequencing, statistical association of individual TCRs with disease status, and machine learning were combined to predict cytomegalovirus infection status. The study profiled the T cell repertoires of 500 to 800 subjects by immunosequencing and related them to cytomegalovirus serostatus. An early release that covered some 640 HLA-typed donors contained about 300 gigabases of sequencing data and some 87 million unique TCR sequences. A later genetic analysis took genome-wide SNP genotypes for about three fifths of the 666 donors and used that subset as a discovery cohort. A later analysis re-analyzed previously published TCR beta repertoires from several hundred donors and added high-resolution HLA genotyping to study TCR occurrence patterns. Because of strong linkage in the cohort, roughly five DR-DQ haplotypes were treated as single units for association and clustering. Among 398 genotyped donors of the cohort, an average of 235,054 unique TCR beta nucleotide sequences were sequenced per donor, roughly a sixth of them non-productive. An earlier analysis of fewer than 700 of the donors applied high-throughput TCR beta sequencing to assess whether each TCR beta V gene segment acted as functional or pseudogenic. Typing coverage differed by locus: A, B, C, DRB1 and DQB1 were typed in roughly 620-630 donors, DQA1 in 500 to 550, DPA1 in some 570, and DPB1 in about 450. HLA typing included class I and class II loci at four-digit resolution. The later analysis used no new phenotypic data to find candidate immune exposures, relying instead on TCR beta sequences and their occurrence across donors. All discovery cohort repertoires had been generated on a single sequencing platform. Donor age, sex, ethnicity and CMV serostatus were compiled alongside the repertoire data. A separate validation cohort of over a hundred different subjects was used in addition to the 666-subject first cohort. The genetic ancestry cluster associated with self-reported Caucasian donors included 81% of the 398 genotyped donors.

This clone occurred once. The specificity of this receptor is unknown. No base quality values were provided; no much bigger clone lies one nucleotide off. Sequences SGHRS (CDR1) and YFSETQ (CDR2) are obtained from the germline V gene. V and J are truncated by 10 bases and 8 bases respectively, leaving an intervening sequence of 21 bases. Spanning cysteine to phenylalanine, the CDR3 consists of 14 amino acids. Solely the CDR3 DNA is kept, with 42 bases framed from the first base. The method behind the library was the immunoSEQ multiplex PCR assay. The multiplex PCR relied on a mix of 60 forward primers for TCR Vbeta segments and 13 reverse primers for TCR Jbeta segments. The CDR3 region of rearranged TCR beta genes was amplified from genomic DNA with a multiplex PCR assay. The amplified TCR beta libraries were sequenced on the Illumina HiSeq System as 87-base-pair reads. Regarding the original processing steps: A later analysis counted about 76 million unique TCR beta chains across the 500 to 850 repertoires, and 9.5 million to 11 million of these chains were shared by at least two donors. Raw reads were error-corrected and collapsed into unique sequences with a nearest-neighbor algorithm that merged closely related sequences to remove PCR and sequencing errors. To assign V, D and J gene segments, CDR3 sequences were aligned to IMGT reference sequences. For a sequence to be retained, at least a six-nucleotide match to both a V gene segment and a J gene segment was required. Rearrangements were classified as productive when the CDR3 lacked stop codons and remained in frame with V and J, and all other rearrangements were classified as non-productive. Following IMGT convention, CDR3 was defined as the stretch from the second conserved V-encoded cysteine to the conserved J-encoded phenylalanine. The earlier analysis of 450 to 750 of the donors excluded any sequence lacking an unambiguous match to a single V gene segment. An earlier analysis of approximately 590 of the donors classified V segments as functional when productive rearrangements were above 56.7% and as segregating when the standard deviation between donors was above 5%. To diagnose cytomegalovirus status from the catalog of TCR beta chain sequences, a statistical classification framework was built. In a later analysis, TCR nucleotide sequences were compared against IMGT/GENE-DB human TR gene sequences so that V and J genes could be assigned. Using the TCRdist pipeline, a later analysis assigned CDR3 sequences along with most-parsimonious VDJ recombination scenarios. A later analysis defined each TCR beta chain by its CDR3 amino acid sequence plus V-gene family, and excluded reads lacking a unique V-gene family. To address suspected cross-contamination and a sequencing artifact, a later analysis removed several hundred highly shared, low-generation-probability nucleotide sequences. For each public chain, a later analysis derived a clonal expansion index from normalized ranks of inferred template counts within each repertoire. A later analysis computed generation probabilities with a VDJ recombination model fitted to out-of-frame rearrangements, and checked the results against IGoR. In a later analysis, TCR-TCR, TCR-HLA and TCR-CMV co-occurrence was scored with hypergeometric tests, and a repertoire-size bias correction was applied to TCR pairs. A later analysis estimated false discovery rates by permuting HLA or CMV assignments 20 times. In a later analysis, co-occurring TCRs were grouped using DBSCAN, with TCRdist sequence similarity added in when clustering inside HLA-allele-positive subsets. Repertoires with fewer than 30,000 or more than 120,000 public chains, plus five repertoires with anomalous nucleotide sharing, were excluded from co-occurrence clustering. TCRdb mirrors the immuneACCESS table, restricted to in-frame sequences. Some clones are absent from its copies; in checked studies, under half trace to an unresolved V gene, and the reason for the others is unknown. V and J calls and clone size are copied from that table; D and trimming were computed from the DNA. For this sample the table gives around 120,000 clones, of which around 81% were detected only once. Jointly, the top ten make up about 0.74% of the sample.

Summary of the overall study and its limitations: Broadly in line with IMGT annotations, most TCR beta V segments showed up in productive rearrangements about 90% or about 30% of the time in an earlier analysis of about 500 of the donors. In vitro tests confirmed that a few of the cytomegalovirus-associated TCR beta chains recognize cytomegalovirus antigens. Roughly uniform sequencing depth across donors was assumed in presence/absence analyses, although this assumption may not hold. In a later genetic analysis, a missense DCLRE1C variant was associated with V-gene and J-gene trimming of TCR beta chains, and the association was replicated in an independent cohort. According to the authors, the approach could potentially be generalized to other disease states and immunological phenotypes. In a later analysis, HLA-associated TCR beta chains were found to be more clonally expanded and to have lower generation probabilities than equally common non-associated chains. A later analysis reported that several top co-occurrence clusters appeared linked to parvovirus B19, influenza, CMV and Epstein-Barr virus. Across donors, most TCR sequences were observed very rarely, whereas some public TCRs were present in many individuals. In a later analysis, most CMV-associated TCR beta chains were found to appear HLA-restricted, with HLA associations seemingly driven largely by CMV exposure. Because HLA typing was missing for some donors at each locus, association tests included only the typed subset. The study listed 170 or so TCR beta chains as associated with cytomegalovirus. Cytomegalovirus status was reported to be diagnosed by the classifier with high specificity and sensitivity in both the original and validation cohorts. When HLA alleles, especially DR and DQ, strongly co-occurred, attributing TCR associations to individual alleles was difficult. In a later analysis, 15,000 to 20,000 TCR beta sequences were associated with specific HLA alleles at a false discovery rate of 0.05. According to a later genetic analysis, donors in an Asian-associated ancestry cluster had fewer N-insertions in productive TCRs than the approximately 650-donor mean. The only immune exposure information available for the cohort was CMV serostatus. The cohort was sequenced for TCR beta chains only, and without alpha or paired-chain data the features that could be detected were limited. A further reported finding was that TCR beta sequences accurately predicted the HLA-A and HLA-B alleles for most subjects in the first cohort. In a later analysis, the rate of TCR association differed among HLA loci, with DRB1 alleles having the most associated TCRs and HLA-C alleles having the fewest. Because counts were too low, seventeen rarely observed V segments, including chromosome 9 orphons, were left out of the earlier analysis of some 640 of the donors. Correlated functional status among segregating V segments might be attributable to linkage disequilibrium, but an unknown experimental factor could not be ruled out. A group of highly shared sequence variants was considered likely to be a technical artifact of the sequencing pipeline. Because the 87-base-pair reads could not distinguish some IMGT-functional V segments, including TRBV6-2 and TRBV6-3, those segments were excluded.

The cohort consisted of 650 to 700 healthy bone marrow donors. At the time of sampling, every cohort member was nominally healthy, though immune exposures that went unrecorded were likely present. The donor tested CMV seronegative and was one of the 352 seronegative cohort members. A peripheral blood sample was collected from each donor, and TCR beta sequencing was performed on peripheral blood mononuclear cells. Genomic DNA was extracted from the blood cell samples with the Qiagen DNeasy Blood Extraction Kit. The sequence is built from TRBV5-1 and TRBJ1-4; 6 matching bases give a weak D call of TRBD1. This clonotype was obtained from a young man in good health and CMV-seronegative. Sequencing was done on a sample of PBMCs. This receptor has the CDR3 CASRRGGIPEKLFF. The bases read TGCGCCTCCAGACGAGGGGGTATACCAGAAAAACTGTTTTTT.